This T cell receptor (beta chain) stems from a study of response to subunit inactivated influenza vaccine. Only a few counts were recorded for this clonotype. One entry per CDR3 protein, called by TCRdb with MiXCR from the RT-PCR reads. Among about 620,000 distinct CDR3 sequences, about 10% were seen once, and the ten largest hold 11%. Germline CDR1 and CDR2: MNHEY and SVGEGT. This CDR3 spans 15 amino acids. The V end was cut by 2 bases, the J end by 3 bases, with 11 bases between. In addition, the sample was reused for a study of T cells expressing NK-cell markers. From that report: Generation of TCR beta cDNA was performed by 5'RACE template switching incorporating UMIs.

The source is a man aged 50 to 59 who received an inactivated influenza vaccine. The chain recombines TRBV6-2 or TRBV6-3 with TRBJ2-1; D may be TRBD1 (6 bases). Material: PBMCs from blood, obtained on the day of vaccination. CDR3 nucleotides: TGTGCCAGCAGTTACCTTCGGACAGACTACAATGAGCAGTTCTTC. Translating gives CASSYLRTDYNEQFF.